These 2 T cell receptor beta chains came from one sample sequenced in a study of blood T cell repertoires in COVID-19. Generated by immunoSEQ multiplex PCR, the TCRdb table keeps only in-frame clones and is missing some. Of some 70,000 clones listed, around 83% are singletons. Sequencing input: peripheral blood. The receptor source for this set is a man aged 45-60 years with active COVID-19.

This clone was seen a handful of times. J is TRBJ2-3 and V is TRBV7-2; 14 bases match TRBD2. Germline loops: CDR1 SGHTA, CDR2 FQGNSA. V shed 5 bases and J 8 bases; nucleotides not matched to a gene: 6. The length of the CDR3 is 15 residues. CDR3 residues: CASSPGLAGEGTQYF. The CDR3 coding sequence is TGTGCCAGCAGCCCGGGACTAGCGGGGGAGGGTACGCAGTATTTT.

This clone was seen a few times. Other DNA sequences in this specimen translate into the identical CDR3. The chain combines TRBV6-5 with TRBJ2-6; TRBD2 might be the D (5 bases). Deletions cut 2 bases from V and 0 bases from J, with 5 bases between. CDR3 size: 15 residues. Looked up from germline, CDR1 is MNHEY and CDR2 is SVGAGI. CDR3 loop: CASSYRGSGANVLTF. The CDR3 region has the DNA TGTGCCAGCAGTTACCGGGGCTCTGGGGCCAACGTCCTGACTTTC.